This entry is about one T cell receptor (beta chain). The antigen remains unidentified. The sample originates from a study of PD-1 blockade in classical Hodgkin lymphoma. Generated by immunoSEQ multiplex PCR, the TCRdb table keeps only in-frame clones and is missing some. The table lists fewer than 40,000 clones, about 87% of them singletons. Findings and caveats of the study: Healthy donors reportedly exceeded newly diagnosed patients in baseline TCR diversity. The causes of the repertoire differences, possibly disease activity or prior therapy, remain undefined.

The length of the CDR3 is 14 residues. The germline V gene has CDR1 MNHNS and CDR2 SASEGT. V was shortened by 2 bases and J by 0 bases, with 5 bases between the two germline ends. Sample time point: newly diagnosed, previously untreated cHL patient sample. Using magnetic negative selection, the CD4+ T cells were separated out of thawed PBMCs. Comparator PBMCs were from newly diagnosed, untreated classical Hodgkin lymphoma. The TCR comes from a human donor with classical Hodgkin lymphoma. Sequencing used CD4+ T cells from blood. The chain joins TRBV6-1 to TRBJ2-4, with D unresolved. The CDR3 DNA sequence: TGTGCCAGCAGTGAAACGCTAGCCAAAAACATTCAGTACTTC. Protein sequence: CASSETLAKNIQYF.